This T cell receptor (beta chain) was recorded in a study of T-cell memory formation after mild COVID-19. 5'RACE primed from the constant segment yielded TCR alpha and TCR beta cDNA libraries bearing sample barcodes and UMIs. TCRdb re-called the 5' RACE reads through MiXCR, storing one row per CDR3 protein. Of a few hundred thousand distinct CDR3 sequences listed, roughly 20% are singletons. The germline CDR1 and CDR2 sequences are SGHTA and FQGNSA. The junction had 9 bases not matched to a gene; V was cut back by 3 bases and J by 2 bases. The CDR3 consists of 16 residues. This clonotype came up a few times. Antigen: not known. Study results and caveats: Those CD4+ clones that contracted were mainly in CM and EM (CD8+ ones in EMRA).

This TCR derives from an adult woman who had mild COVID-19 (a few samples of this study predate the infection). Cell type and time point are not known. V gene TRBV7-2 combines with J gene TRBJ1-2; 7 positions agree with TRBD1. The sample consisted of PBMCs or a T cell subset sorted from them (not recorded which). CDR3 nucleotide sequence: TGTGCCAGCAGCTTCGGACAGGCCATGGTAAACTATGGCTACACCTTC. Translated: CASSFGQAMVNYGYTF.